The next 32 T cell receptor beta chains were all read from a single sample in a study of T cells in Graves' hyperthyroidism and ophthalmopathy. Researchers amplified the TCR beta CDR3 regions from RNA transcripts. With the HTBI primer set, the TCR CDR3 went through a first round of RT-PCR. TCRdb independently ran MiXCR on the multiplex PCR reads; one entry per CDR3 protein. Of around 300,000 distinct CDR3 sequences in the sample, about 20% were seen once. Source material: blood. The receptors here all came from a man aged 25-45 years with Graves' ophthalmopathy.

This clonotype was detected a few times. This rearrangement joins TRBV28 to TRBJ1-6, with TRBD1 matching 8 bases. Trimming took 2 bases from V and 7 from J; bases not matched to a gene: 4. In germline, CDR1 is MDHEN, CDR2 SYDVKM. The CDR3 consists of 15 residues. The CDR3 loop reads CASSLIGTGNSPLHF. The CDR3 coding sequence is TGTGCCAGCAGTTTAATCGGGACAGGCAATTCACCCCTCCACTTT.

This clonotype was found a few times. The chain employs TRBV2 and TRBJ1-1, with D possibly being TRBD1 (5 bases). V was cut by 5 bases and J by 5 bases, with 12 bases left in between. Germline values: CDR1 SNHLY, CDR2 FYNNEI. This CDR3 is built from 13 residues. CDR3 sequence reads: CASSPQGLTEAFF. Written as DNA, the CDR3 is TGTGCCAGCAGTCCCCAGGGTTTAACTGAAGCTTTCTTT. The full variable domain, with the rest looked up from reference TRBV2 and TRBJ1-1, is EPEVTQTPSHQVTQMGQEVILRCVPISNHLYFYWYRQILGQKVEFLVSFYNNEISEKSEIFDDQFSVERPDGSNFTLKIRSTKLEDSAMYFCASSPQGLTEAFFGQGTRLTVV.

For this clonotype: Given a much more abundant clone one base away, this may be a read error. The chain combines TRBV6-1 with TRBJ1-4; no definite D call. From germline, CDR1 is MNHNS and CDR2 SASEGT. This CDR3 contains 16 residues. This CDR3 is CASTIARHAINENLFF. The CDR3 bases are TGTGCCAGCACCATAGCCAGACACGCCATTAATGAAAACCTGTTTTTT.

The chain's CDR3 is CASSDQVEGELFF. The CDR3 DNA reads TGTGCCAGCAGTGATCAGGTCGAGGGGGAGCTGTTTTTT. The J gene is TRBJ2-2, the V gene TRBV2, with unresolved D. The germline V and J ends were trimmed by 3 bases and 8 bases, with 10 bases remaining between them. The CDR3 is 13 amino acids. Germline V gene sequence: CDR1 SNHLY, CDR2 FYNNEI.

CDR3 amino acids: CASSLKVDQPQHF. The CDR3 DNA follows: TGTGCCAGCAGCTTAAAAGTCGATCAGCCCCAGCATTTT. The rearrangement links TRBV5-6 to TRBJ1-5; the D is unclear. In germline, CDR1 is SGHDT, CDR2 YYEEEE. This CDR3 spans 13 amino acids. The V end lost 2 bases, the J end lost 5 bases, and 8 bases lay between the germline ends.

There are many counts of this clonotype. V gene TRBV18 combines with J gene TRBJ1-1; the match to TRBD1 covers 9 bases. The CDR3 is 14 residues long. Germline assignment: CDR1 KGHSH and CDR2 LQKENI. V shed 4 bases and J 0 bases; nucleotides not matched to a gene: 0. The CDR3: CASSRDRVNTEAFF. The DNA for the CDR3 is TGTGCCAGCTCACGGGACAGGGTGAACACTGAAGCTTTCTTT.

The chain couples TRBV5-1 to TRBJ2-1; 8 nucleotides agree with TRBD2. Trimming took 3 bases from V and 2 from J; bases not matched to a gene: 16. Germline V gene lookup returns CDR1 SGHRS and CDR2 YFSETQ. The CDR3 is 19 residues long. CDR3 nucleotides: TGCGCCAGCAGCTCCGGGGGTTACCAACTAGCGGAGCCCTACAATGAGCAGTTCTTC. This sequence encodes CASSSGGYQLAEPYNEQFF.

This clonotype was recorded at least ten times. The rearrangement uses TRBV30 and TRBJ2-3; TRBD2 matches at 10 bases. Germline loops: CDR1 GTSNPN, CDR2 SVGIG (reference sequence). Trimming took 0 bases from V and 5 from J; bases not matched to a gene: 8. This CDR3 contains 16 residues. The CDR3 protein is CAWSVGLAGARDTQYF. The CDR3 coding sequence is TGTGCCTGGAGTGTAGGGCTAGCGGGAGCGAGAGATACGCAGTATTTT.

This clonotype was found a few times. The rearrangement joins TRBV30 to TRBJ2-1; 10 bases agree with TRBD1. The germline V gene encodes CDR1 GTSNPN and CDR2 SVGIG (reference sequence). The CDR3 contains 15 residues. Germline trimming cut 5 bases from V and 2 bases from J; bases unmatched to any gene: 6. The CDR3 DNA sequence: TGTGCCTGGCATACGGACAGGGGGGCCTACAATGAGCAGTTCTTC. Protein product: CAWHTDRGAYNEQFF.

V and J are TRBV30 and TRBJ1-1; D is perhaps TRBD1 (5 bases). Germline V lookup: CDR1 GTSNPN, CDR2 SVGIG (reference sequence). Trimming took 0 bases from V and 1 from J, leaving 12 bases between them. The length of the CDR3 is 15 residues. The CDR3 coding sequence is TGTGCCTGGAGTGTTTGGGGCTCCAAGAACACTGAAGCTTTCTTT. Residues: CAWSVWGSKNTEAFF.

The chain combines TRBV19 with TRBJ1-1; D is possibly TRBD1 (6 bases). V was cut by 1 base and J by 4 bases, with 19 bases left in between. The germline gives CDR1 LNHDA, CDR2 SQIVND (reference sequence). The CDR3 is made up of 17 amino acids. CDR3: CASSIGGGHLFSTEAFF. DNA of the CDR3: TGTGCCAGTAGTATAGGGGGGGGACACCTTTTCAGCACTGAAGCTTTCTTT.

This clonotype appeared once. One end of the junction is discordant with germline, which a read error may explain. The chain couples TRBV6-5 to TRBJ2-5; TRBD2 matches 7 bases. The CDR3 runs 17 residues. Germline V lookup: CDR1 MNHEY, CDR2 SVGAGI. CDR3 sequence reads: CASSYSLAGGGDQNMDF. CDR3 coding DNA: TGTGCCAGCAGTTACTCGTTAGCCGGCGGGGGTGACCAGAACATGGACTTC.

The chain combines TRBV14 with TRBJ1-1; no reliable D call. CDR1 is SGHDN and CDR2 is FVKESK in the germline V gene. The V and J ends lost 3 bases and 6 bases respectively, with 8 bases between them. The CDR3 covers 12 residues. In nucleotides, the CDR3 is TGTGCCAGCAGCCAGTGGGGAGCTGAAGCTTTCTTT. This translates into CASSQWGAEAFF.

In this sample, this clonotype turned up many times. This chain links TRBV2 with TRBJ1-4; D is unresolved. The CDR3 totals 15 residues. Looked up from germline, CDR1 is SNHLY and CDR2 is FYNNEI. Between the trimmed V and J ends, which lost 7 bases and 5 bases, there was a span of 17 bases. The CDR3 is CASTLVQKGNEKLFF. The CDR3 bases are TGTGCCAGCACCCTCGTCCAAAAAGGCAATGAAAAACTGTTTTTT.

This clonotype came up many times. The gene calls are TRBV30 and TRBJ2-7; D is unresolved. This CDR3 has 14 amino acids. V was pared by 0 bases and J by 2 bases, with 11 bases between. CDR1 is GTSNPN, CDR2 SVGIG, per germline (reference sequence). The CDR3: CAWSVGSQAYEQYF. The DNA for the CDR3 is TGTGCCTGGAGTGTAGGCAGCCAGGCCTACGAGCAGTACTTC. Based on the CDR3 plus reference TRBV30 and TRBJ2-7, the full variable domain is SQTIHQWPATLVQPVGSPLSLECTVEGTSNPNLYWYRQAAGRGLQLLFYSVGIGQISSEVPQNLSASRPQDRQFILSSKKLLLSDSGFYLCAWSVGSQAYEQYFGPGTRLTVT.

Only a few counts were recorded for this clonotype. DNA of the CDR3: TGTGCCAGCAGCCGGAGGACTAGCGGGAGTAATGAGCAGTACTTC. Its protein is CASSRRTSGSNEQYF. This rearrangement joins TRBV3-1 to TRBJ2-7; 13 bases map to TRBD2. The ends lost 4 bases at V and 7 bases at J; junction bases unmatched: 7. CDR1 is LGHDT and CDR2 is YNNKEL in the germline V gene (reference sequence). The length of the CDR3 is 15 residues.

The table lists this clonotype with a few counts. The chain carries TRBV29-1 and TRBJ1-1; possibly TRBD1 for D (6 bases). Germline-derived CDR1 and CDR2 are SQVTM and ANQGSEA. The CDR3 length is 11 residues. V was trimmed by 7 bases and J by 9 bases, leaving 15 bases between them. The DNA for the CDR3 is TGCAGCGCTAGACTCCAGGGGCAAGCTTTCTTT. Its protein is CSARLQGQAFF.

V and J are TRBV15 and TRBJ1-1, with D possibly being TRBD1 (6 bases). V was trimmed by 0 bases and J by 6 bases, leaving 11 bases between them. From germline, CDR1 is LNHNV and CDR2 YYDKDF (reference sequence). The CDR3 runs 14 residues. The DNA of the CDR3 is TGTGCCACCAGCAGAGAAACAGGGATCTCTGAAGCTTTCTTT. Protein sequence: CATSRETGISEAFF.

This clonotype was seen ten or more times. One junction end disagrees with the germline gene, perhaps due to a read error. In nucleotides, the CDR3 is TGCAGTGCTCGAGAGGGAGGGGGGGCGACTGAAGCTTTCTTT. Translated: CSAREGGGATEAFF. The chain recombines TRBV20-1 with TRBJ1-1; maybe TRBD1 (6 bases). From germline, CDR1 is DFQATT and CDR2 SNEGSKA (reference sequence). The CDR3 totals 14 residues.

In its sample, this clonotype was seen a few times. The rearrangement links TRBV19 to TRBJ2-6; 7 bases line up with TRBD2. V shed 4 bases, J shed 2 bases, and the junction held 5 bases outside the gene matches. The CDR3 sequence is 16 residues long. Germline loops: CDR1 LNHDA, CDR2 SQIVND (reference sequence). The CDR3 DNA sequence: TGTGCCAGTAGTAGCTCAGGGAGGGCTGGGGCCAACGTCCTGACTTTC. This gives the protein CASSSSGRAGANVLTF.

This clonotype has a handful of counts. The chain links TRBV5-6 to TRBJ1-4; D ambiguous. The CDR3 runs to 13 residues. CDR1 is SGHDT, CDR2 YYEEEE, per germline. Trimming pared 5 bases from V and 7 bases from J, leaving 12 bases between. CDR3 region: CASRGVVGEKLFF. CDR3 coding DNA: TGTGCCAGCAGGGGAGTTGTGGGTGAAAAACTGTTTTTT.

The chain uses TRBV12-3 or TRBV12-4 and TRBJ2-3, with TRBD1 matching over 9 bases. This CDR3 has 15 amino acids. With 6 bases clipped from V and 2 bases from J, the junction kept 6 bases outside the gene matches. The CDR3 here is CASSQTGGFTDTQYF. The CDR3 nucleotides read TGTGCCAGCAGCCAAACAGGGGGCTTCACAGATACGCAGTATTTT.

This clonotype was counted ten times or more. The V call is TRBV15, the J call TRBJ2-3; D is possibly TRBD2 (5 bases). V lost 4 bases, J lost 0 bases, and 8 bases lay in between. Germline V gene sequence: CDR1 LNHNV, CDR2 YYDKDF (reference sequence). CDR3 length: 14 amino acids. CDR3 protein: CATSNPSSTDTQYF. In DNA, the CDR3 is TGTGCCACCAGCAACCCTAGCAGCACAGATACGCAGTATTTT.

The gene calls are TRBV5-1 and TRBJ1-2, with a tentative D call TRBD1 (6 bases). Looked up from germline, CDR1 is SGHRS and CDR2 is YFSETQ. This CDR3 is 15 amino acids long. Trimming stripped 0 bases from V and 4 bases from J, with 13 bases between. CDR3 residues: CASSLEGGLGYGYTF. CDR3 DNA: TGCGCCAGCAGCTTGGAAGGGGGGCTGGGCTATGGCTACACCTTC.

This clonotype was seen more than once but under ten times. The CDR3 region has the DNA TGTGCCAGCAGCTTAGCCTTGACTCCTTACAATGAGCAGTTCTTC. This sequence encodes CASSLALTPYNEQFF. The rearrangement joins TRBV7-2 to TRBJ2-1; D is uncertain. V was pared by 0 bases and J by 4 bases, with 10 bases between. Per the germline V gene, CDR1 is SGHTA and CDR2 is FQGNSA. The CDR3 loop spans 15 amino acids.

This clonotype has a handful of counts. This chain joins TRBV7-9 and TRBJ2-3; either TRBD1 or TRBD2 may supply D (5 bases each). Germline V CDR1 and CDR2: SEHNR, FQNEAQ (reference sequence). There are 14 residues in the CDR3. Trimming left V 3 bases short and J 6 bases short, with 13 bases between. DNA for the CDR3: TGTGCCAGCAGCTTCGTGGGGGAGTTGGATACGCAGTATTTT. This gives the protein CASSFVGELDTQYF.

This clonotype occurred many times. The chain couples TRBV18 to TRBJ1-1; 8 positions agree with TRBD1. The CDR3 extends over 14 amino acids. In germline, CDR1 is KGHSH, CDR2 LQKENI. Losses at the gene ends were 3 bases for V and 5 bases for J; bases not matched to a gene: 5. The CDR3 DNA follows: TGTGCCAGCTCACCGGCTGGACAGGGTACTGAAGCTTTCTTT. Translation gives CASSPAGQGTEAFF.

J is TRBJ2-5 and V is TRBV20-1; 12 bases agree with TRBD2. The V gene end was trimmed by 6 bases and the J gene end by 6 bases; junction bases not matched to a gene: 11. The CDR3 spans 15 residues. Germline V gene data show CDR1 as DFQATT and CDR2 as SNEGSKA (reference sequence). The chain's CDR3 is CSAQNGLAGLKTQYF. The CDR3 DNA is TGCAGTGCCCAAAACGGACTAGCGGGACTGAAGACCCAGTACTTC.

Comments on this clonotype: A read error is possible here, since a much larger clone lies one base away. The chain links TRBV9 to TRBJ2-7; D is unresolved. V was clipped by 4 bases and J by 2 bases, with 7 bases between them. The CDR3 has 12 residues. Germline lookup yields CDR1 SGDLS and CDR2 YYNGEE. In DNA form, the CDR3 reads TGTGCCAGCAGCCGGGCAGCCTACGAGCAGTACTTC. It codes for CASSRAAYEQYF. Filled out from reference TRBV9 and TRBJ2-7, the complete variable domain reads DSGVTQTPKHLITATGQRVTLRCSPRSGDLSVYWYQQSLDQGLQFLIQYYNGEERAKGNILERFSAQQFPDLHSELNLSSLELGDSALYFCASSRAAYEQYFGPGTRLTVT.

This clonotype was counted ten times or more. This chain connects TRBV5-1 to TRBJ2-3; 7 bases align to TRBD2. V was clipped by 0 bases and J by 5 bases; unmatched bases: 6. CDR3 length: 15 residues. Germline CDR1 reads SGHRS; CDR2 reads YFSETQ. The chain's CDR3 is CASSLERAGRDTQYF. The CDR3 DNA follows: TGCGCCAGCAGCTTGGAACGAGCGGGGAGAGATACGCAGTATTTT.

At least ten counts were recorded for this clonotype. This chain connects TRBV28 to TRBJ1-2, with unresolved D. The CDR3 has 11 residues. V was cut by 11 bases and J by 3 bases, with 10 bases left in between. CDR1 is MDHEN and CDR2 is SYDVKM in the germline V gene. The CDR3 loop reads CAASTDYGYTF. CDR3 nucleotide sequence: TGTGCCGCGAGCACCGACTATGGCTACACCTTC.

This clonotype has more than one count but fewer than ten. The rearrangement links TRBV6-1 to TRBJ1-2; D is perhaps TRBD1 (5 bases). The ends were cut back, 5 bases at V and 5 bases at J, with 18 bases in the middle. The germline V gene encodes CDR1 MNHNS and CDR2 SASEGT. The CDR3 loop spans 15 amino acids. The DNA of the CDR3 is TGTGCCAGCAGTTATGGGGCAGGCATGGGGTATGGCTACACCTTC. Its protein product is CASSYGAGMGYGYTF.